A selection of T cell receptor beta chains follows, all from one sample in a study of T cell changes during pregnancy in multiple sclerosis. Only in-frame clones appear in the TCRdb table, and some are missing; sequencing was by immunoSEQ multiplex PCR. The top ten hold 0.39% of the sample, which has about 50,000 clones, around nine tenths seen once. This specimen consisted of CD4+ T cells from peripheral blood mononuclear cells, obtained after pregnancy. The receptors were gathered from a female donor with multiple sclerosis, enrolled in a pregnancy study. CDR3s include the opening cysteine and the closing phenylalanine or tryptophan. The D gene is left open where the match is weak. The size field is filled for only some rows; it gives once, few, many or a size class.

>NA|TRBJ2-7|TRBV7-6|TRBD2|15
CASSLDLLAGNEQYF
TGTGCCAGCAGCTTAGACTTACTAGCGGGAAACGAGCAGTACTTC
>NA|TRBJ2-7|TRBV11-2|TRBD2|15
CASSPLASSGGEQYF
TGTGCCAGCAGCCCCCTTGCTTCTTCGGGGGGCGAGCAGTACTTC
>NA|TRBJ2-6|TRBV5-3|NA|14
CARRRISGANVLTF
TGTGCCAGAAGGCGGATCTCTGGGGCCAACGTCCTGACTTTC
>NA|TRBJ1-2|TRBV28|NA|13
CASSLNRLYGYTF
TGTGCCAGCAGTTTAAACAGGCTTTATGGCTACACCTTC
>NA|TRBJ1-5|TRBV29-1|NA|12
CSVVGGNQPQHF
TGCAGCGTTGTCGGGGGCAATCAGCCCCAGCATTTT
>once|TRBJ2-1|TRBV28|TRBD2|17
CASSSRVTSGRRNEQFF
TGTGCCAGCAGTTCCCGCGTTACTAGCGGGAGAAGGAATGAGCAGTTCTTC
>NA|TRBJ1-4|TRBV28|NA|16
CASKWGTSKGNEKLFF
TGTGCCAGCAAGTGGGGGACTTCAAAGGGTAATGAAAAACTGTTTTTT
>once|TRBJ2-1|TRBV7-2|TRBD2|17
CASSTTSGRGFRDEQFF
TGTGCCAGCAGCACAACGAGCGGGAGGGGCTTTAGAGATGAGCAGTTCTTC
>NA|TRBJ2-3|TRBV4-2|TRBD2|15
CASSPSGSSTDTQYF
TGTGCCAGCAGTCCCAGCGGGAGCAGCACAGATACGCAGTATTTT
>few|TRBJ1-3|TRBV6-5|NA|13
CASREGLRDTIYF
TGTGCCAGCAGGGAGGGCCTAAGGGACACCATATATTTT
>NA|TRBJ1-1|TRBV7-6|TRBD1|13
CASRRQGTTEAFF
TGTGCCAGCAGGAGACAGGGGACGACTGAAGCTTTCTTT
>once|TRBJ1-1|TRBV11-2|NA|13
CASSFGRNTEAFF
TGTGCCAGCAGCTTCGGGAGGAACACTGAAGCTTTCTTT
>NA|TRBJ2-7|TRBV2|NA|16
CASSSGFTYTVYEQYF
TGTGCCAGCAGTAGCGGGTTTACCTATACCGTCTACGAGCAGTACTTC
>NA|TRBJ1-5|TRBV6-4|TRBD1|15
CASSPTGLGNQPQHF
TGTGCCAGCAGTCCGACAGGGCTCGGCAATCAGCCCCAGCATTTT
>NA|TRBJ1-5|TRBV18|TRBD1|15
CASSAGTGGVQPQHF
TGTGCCAGCTCAGCGGGGACAGGGGGCGTTCAGCCCCAGCATTTT
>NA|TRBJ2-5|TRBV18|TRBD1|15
CASSRRDSFQETQYF
TGTGCCAGCTCACGCCGGGACAGCTTCCAAGAGACCCAGTACTTC
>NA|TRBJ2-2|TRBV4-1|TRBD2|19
CASGGTAISGSGSTGELFF
TGCGCCAGCGGGGGGACAGCTATTAGCGGGAGTGGGAGCACCGGGGAGCTGTTTTTT
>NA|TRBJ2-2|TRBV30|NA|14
CAWSKHPNTGELFF
TGTGCCTGGAGTAAACATCCGAACACCGGGGAGCTGTTTTTT
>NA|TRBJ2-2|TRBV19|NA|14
CASMGLMNTGELFF
TGTGCCAGTATGGGACTGATGAACACCGGGGAGCTGTTTTTT
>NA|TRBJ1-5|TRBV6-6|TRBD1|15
CASSYSDRGQQPQHF
TGTGCCAGCAGTTACTCAGACAGGGGGCAACAGCCCCAGCATTTT
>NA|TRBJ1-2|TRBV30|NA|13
CAWSVQTNYGYTF
TGTGCCTGGAGTGTACAGACCAACTATGGCTACACCTTC
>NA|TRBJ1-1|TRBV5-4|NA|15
CASSLASSGTTEAFF
TGTGCCAGCAGCTTGGCGTCGTCAGGTACCACTGAAGCTTTCTTT
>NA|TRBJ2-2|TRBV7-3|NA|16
CASSLTPGLITGELFF
TGTGCCAGCAGCTTAACCCCGGGACTGATCACCGGGGAGCTGTTTTTT
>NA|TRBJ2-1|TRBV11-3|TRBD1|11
CASSLDREVVF
TGTGCCAGCAGCTTGGACAGGGAGGTGGTCTTC
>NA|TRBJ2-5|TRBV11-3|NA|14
CASSSRNSQETQYF
TGTGCCAGCAGCTCCAGGAATTCTCAAGAGACCCAGTACTTC